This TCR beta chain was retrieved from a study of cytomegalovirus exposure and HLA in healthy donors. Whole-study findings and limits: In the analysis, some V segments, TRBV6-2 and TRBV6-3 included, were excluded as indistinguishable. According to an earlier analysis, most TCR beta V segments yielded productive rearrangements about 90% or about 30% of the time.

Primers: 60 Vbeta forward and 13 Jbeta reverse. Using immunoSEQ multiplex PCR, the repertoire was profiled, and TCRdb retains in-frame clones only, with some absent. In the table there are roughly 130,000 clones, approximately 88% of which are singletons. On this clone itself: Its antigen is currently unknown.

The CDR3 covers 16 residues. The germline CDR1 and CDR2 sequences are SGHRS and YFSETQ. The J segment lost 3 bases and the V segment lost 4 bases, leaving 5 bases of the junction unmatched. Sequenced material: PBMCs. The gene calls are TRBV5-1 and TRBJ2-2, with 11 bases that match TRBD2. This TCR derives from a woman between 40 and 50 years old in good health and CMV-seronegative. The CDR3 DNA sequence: TGCGCCAGCAGCCCACCGGGACTAGCGGACACCGGGGAGCTGTTTTTT. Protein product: CASSPPGLADTGELFF.